This entry describes one T cell receptor (beta chain). Its antigen is undetermined. The record originates from a study of cytomegalovirus exposure and HLA in healthy donors. The study, taken as a whole, reports: A likely sequencing artifact accounted for one observed cluster of highly shared sequence variants. A later analysis found that most CMV-associated TCR beta chains appeared HLA-restricted.

The donors gave bone marrow, and they were healthy. The V and J ends lost 4 bases and 0 bases, in that order; junction bases with no gene match: 11. CDR1 and CDR2 from the germline V gene are MNHNS and SASEGT. This CDR3 region has 17 residues. The primer mix had 60 Vbeta and 13 Jbeta primers. Profiling relied on immunoSEQ multiplex PCR, and the TCRdb table lists in-frame clones only, not all of them. The sample has approximately 91,000 clones; around 84% are singletons. The sequenced material came from PBMCs. This receptor was identified in a human donor in good health. The chain employs TRBV6-1 and TRBJ2-7; 8 bases line up with TRBD1. The CDR3 loop reads CASSGELGQGGSYEQYF. The CDR3 DNA reads as TGTGCCAGCAGTGGAGAGTTAGGACAGGGAGGCTCCTACGAGCAGTACTTC.